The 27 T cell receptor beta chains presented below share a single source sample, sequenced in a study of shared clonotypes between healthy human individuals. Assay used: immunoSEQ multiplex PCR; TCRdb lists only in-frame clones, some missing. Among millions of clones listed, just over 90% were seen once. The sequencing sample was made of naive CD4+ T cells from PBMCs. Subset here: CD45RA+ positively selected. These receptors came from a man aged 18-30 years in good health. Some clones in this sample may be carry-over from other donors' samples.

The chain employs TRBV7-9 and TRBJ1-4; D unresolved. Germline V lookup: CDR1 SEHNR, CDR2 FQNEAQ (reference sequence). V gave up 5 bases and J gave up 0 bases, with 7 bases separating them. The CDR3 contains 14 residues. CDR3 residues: CASSPPATNEKLFF. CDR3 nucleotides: TGTGCCAGCAGCCCCCCTGCAACTAATGAAAAACTGTTTTTT.

In DNA, the CDR3 is TGCAGTGCTCCTGGGACCCAGTACTTC. It yields the protein CSAPGTQYF. The V gene is TRBV20-1, the J gene TRBJ2-5; D gene ambiguous. CDR3 length: 9 amino acids. The V and J ends lost 5 bases and 7 bases respectively, with 5 bases between them. The germline V gene encodes CDR1 DFQATT and CDR2 SNEGSKA (reference sequence).

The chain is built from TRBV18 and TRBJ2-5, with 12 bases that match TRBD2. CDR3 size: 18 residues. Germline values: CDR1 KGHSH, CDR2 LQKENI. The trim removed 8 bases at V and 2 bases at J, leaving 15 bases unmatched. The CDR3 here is CASHTKRGTSGLQETQYF. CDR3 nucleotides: TGTGCCAGCCATACGAAACGCGGGACTAGCGGGCTGCAAGAGACCCAGTACTTC.

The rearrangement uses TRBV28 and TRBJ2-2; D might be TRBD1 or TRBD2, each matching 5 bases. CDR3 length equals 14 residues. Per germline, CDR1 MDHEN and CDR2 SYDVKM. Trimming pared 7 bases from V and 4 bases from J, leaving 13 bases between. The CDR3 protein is CASKKGGGTGELFF. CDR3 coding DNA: TGTGCCAGCAAAAAGGGTGGGGGCACCGGGGAGCTGTTTTTT.

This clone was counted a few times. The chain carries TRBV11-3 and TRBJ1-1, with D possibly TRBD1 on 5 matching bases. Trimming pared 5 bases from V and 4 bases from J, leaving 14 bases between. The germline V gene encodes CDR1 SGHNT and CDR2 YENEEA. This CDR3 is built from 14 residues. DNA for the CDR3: TGTGCCAGCAGCCTTTCTGGGGGAACCACTGAAGCTTTCTTT. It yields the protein CASSLSGGTTEAFF.

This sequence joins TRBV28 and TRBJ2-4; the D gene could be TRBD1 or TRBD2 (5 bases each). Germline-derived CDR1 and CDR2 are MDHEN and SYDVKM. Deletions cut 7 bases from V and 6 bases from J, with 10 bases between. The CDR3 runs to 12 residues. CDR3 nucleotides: TGTGCCAGCACCTCAGGGACAAACATTCAGTACTTC. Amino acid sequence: CASTSGTNIQYF. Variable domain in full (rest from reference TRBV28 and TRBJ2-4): DVKVTQSSRYLVKRTGEKVFLECVQDMDHENMFWYRQDPGLGLRLIYFSYDVKMKEKGDIPEGYSVSREKKERFSLILESASTNQTSMYLCASTSGTNIQYFGAGTRLSVL.

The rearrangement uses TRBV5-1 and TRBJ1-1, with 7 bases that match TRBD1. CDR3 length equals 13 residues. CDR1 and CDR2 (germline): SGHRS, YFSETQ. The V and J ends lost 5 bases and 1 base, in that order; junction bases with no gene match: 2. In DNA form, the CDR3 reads TGCGCCAGCAGGGAGGGGGCGAACACTGAAGCTTTCTTT. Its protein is CASREGANTEAFF.

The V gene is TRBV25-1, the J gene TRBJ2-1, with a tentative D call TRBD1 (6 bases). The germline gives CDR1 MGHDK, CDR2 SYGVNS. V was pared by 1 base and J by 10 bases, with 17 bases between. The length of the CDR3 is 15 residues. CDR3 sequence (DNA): TGTGCCAGCAGTGAATGGGGATACAGGGTAGACGAGCAGTTCTTC. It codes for CASSEWGYRVDEQFF.

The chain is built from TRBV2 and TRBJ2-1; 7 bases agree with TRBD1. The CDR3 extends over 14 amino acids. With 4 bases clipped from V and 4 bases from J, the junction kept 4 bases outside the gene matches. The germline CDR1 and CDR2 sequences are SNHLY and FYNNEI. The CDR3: CASSVRDSYNEQFF. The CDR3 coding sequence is TGTGCCAGCAGTGTCCGGGACAGTTACAATGAGCAGTTCTTC.

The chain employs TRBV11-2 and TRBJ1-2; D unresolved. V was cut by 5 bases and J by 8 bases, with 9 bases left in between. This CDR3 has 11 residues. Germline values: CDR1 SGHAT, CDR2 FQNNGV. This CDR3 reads CASSNYGGYTF. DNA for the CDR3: TGTGCCAGCAGCAACTATGGAGGCTACACCTTC.

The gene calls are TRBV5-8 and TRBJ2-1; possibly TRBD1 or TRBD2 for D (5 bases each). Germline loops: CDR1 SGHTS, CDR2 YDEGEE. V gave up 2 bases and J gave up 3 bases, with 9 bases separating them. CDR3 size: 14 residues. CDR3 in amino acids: CASSFVRGYNEQFF. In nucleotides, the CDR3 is TGTGCCAGCAGCTTTGTGAGGGGCTACAATGAGCAGTTCTTC.

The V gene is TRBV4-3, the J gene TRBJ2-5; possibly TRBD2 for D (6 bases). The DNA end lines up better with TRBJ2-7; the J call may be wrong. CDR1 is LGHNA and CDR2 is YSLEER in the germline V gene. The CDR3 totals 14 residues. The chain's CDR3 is CASSQDMWGDEQYF. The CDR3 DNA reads TGCGCCAGCAGCCAAGATATGTGGGGGGACGAGCAGTACTTC.

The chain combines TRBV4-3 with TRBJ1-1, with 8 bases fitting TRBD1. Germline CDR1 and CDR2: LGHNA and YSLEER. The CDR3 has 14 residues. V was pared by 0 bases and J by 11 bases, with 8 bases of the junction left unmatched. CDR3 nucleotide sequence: TGCGCCAGCAGCCAAGATGCAGGGCAGGGGGCGGCTTTCTTT. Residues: CASSQDAGQGAAFF.

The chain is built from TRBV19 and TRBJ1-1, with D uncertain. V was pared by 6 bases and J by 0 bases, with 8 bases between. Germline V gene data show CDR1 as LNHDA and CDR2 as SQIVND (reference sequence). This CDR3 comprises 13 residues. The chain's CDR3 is CASRSGLNTEAFF. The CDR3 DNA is TGTGCCAGTAGGAGTGGATTGAACACTGAAGCTTTCTTT.

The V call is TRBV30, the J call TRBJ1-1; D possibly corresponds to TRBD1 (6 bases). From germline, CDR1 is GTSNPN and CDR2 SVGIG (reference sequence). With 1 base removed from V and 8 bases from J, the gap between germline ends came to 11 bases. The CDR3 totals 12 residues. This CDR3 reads CAWSAAGTEAFF. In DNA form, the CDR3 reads TGTGCCTGGAGTGCAGCCGGGACAGAAGCTTTCTTT.

This chain's CDR3 is CASSLPSLVFRGSYEQYF. For the CDR3, the DNA is TGTGCCAGCAGCTTACCATCCCTCGTATTCAGAGGGTCTTACGAGCAGTACTTC. The chain employs TRBV11-3 and TRBJ2-7; TRBD2 is a possible D gene (5 bases). The CDR3 is 18 residues long. V gave up 2 bases and J gave up 4 bases, with 24 bases separating them. Germline V CDR1 and CDR2: SGHNT, YENEEA.

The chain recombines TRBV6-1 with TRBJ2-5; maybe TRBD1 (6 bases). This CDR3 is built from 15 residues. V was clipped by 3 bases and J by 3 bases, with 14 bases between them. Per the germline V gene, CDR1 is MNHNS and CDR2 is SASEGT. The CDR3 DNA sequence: TGTGCCAGCAGTGAGACCACAGGGTGGGAAGAGACCCAGTACTTC. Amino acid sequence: CASSETTGWEETQYF.

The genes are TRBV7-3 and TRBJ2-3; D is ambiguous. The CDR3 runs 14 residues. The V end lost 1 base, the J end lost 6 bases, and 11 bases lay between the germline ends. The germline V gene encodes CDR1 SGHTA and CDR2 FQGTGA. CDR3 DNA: TGTGCCAGCAGCTTAAACGGCAGGATGGATACGCAGTATTTT. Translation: CASSLNGRMDTQYF.

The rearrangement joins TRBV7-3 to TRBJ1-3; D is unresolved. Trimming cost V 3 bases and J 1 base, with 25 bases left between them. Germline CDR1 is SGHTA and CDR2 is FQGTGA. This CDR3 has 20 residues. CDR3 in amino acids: CASSFGLPDYASLSGNTIYF. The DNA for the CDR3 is TGTGCCAGCAGCTTTGGTTTGCCAGACTACGCTTCATTATCTGGAAACACCATATATTTT.

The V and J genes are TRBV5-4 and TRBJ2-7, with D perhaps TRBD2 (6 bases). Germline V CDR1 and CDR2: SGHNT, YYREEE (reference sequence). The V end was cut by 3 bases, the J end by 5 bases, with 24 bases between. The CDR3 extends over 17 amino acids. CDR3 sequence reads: CASSSLARTMGGNEQYF. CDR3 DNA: TGTGCCAGCAGCTCCCTCGCCCGGACTATGGGCGGCAACGAGCAGTACTTC.

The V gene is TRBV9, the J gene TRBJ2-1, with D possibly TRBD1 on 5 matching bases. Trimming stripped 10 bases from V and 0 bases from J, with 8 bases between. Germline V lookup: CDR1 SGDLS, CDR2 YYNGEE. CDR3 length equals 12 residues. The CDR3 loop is CAGHSSYNEQFF. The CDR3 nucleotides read TGTGCCGGACACAGCTCCTACAATGAGCAGTTCTTC. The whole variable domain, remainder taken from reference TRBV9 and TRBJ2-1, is DSGVTQTPKHLITATGQRVTLRCSPRSGDLSVYWYQQSLDQGLQFLIQYYNGEERAKGNILERFSAQQFPDLHSELNLSSLELGDSALYFCAGHSSYNEQFFGPGTRLTVL.

The CDR3 loop is CASSLVAGGPSRELFF. CDR3 coding DNA: TGCGCCAGCAGCTTGGTGGCGGGAGGGCCAAGTAGGGAGCTGTTTTTT. The V call is TRBV5-1, the J call TRBJ2-2; TRBD2 matches 9 bases. Trimming at V came to 0 bases and at J to 9 bases, leaving 9 bases not matched to a gene. Germline V lookup: CDR1 SGHRS, CDR2 YFSETQ. The CDR3 runs 16 residues.

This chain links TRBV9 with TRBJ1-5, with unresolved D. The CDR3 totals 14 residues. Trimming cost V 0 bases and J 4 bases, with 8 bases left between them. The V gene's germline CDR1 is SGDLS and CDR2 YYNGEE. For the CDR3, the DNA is TGTGCCAGCAGCGTAGGGGAGACTAATCAGCCCCAGCATTTT. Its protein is CASSVGETNQPQHF.

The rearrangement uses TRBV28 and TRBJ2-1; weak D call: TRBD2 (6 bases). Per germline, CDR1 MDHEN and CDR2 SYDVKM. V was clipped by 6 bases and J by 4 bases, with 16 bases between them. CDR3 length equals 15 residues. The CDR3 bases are TGTGCCAGCAGAAACCGGGGCGGAGGGTACAATGAGCAGTTCTTC. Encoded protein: CASRNRGGGYNEQFF.

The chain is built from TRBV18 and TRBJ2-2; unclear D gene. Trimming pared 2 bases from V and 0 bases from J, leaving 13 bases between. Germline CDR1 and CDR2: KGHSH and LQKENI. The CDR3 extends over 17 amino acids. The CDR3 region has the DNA TGTGCCAGCTCACCAATGTCCTTAACGGCGAACACCGGGGAGCTGTTTTTT. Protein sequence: CASSPMSLTANTGELFF.

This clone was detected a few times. CDR3 loop: CASSLIPRANQPQHF. Written as DNA, the CDR3 is TGTGCCAGCAGCTTAATCCCCAGGGCAAATCAGCCCCAGCATTTT. The gene calls are TRBV7-2 and TRBJ1-5, with D perhaps TRBD1 (5 bases). The germline V gene has CDR1 SGHTA and CDR2 FQGNSA. There are 15 residues in the CDR3. The ends were cut back, 2 bases at V and 4 bases at J, with 12 bases in the middle.

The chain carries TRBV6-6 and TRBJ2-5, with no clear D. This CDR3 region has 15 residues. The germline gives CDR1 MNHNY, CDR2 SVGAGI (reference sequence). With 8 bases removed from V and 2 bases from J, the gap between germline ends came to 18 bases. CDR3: CASRLQSTQQETQYF. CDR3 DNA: TGTGCCAGCCGCCTGCAGTCAACCCAACAAGAGACCCAGTACTTC.